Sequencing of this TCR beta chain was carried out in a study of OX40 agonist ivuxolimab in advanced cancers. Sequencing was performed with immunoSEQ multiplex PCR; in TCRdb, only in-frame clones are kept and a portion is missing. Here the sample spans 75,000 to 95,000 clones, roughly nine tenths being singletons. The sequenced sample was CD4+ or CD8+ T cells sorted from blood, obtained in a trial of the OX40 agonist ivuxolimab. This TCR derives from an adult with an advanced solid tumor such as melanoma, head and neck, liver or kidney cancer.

This CDR3 reads CASSRTGTEYNYGYTF. The CDR3 nucleotides are TGCGCCAGCTCACGCACCGGGACAGAGTATAACTATGGCTACACCTTC. The V gene is TRBV5-1, the J gene TRBJ1-2, with 7 positions matching TRBD1. The J segment lost 1 base and the V segment lost 7 bases, leaving 13 bases of the junction unmatched. The germline V gene encodes CDR1 SGHRS and CDR2 YFSETQ. This CDR3 spans 16 amino acids.